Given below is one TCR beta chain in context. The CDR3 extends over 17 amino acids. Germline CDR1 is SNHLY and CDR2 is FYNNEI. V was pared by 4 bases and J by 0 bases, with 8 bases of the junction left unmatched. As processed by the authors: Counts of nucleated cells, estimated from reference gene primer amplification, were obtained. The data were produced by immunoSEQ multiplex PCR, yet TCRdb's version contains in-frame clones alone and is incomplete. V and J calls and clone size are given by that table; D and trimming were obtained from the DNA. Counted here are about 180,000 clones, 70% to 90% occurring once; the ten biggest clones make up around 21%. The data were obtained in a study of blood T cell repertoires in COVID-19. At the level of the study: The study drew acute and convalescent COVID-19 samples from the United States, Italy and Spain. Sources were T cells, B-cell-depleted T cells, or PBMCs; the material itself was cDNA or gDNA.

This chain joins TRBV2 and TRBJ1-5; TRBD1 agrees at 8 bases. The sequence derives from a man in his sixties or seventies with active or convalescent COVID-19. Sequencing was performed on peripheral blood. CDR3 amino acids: CASSVSGTGTSNQPQHF. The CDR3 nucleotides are TGTGCCAGCAGTGTAAGTGGGACAGGAACTAGCAATCAGCCCCAGCATTTT.